The subject of this entry is one T cell receptor (beta chain). Which antigen it targets is not known. No qualities accompany the bases; no much larger clone lies one base away. The study evaluated CTLA-4 blockade (ipilimumab) given together with focal radiation therapy in patients who had chemo-refractory metastatic non-small-cell lung cancer. Library preparation used the immunoSEQ multiplex PCR assay. As stored in TCRdb, this immuneACCESS dataset retains in-frame rearrangements with V and J assigned. A fraction of the clones does not appear; measured against another copy, unresolved V genes explain less than half of the discrepancy, and the remainder lacks a known reason. This sample gives fewer than 100,000 clones in total; around 81% of them show up just once. 20% to 25% of the sample is in the top ten clones. Sequences MNHNS (CDR1) and SASEGT (CDR2) are obtained from the germline V gene. Between the V and J ends, shortened by 7 bases and 2 bases respectively, the junction contains 11 bases. The CDR3 holds 13 amino acids from the cysteine to the phenylalanine. Only the CDR3 part of the read is kept: 39 bases, read in frame from the first base.

The data stem from a study of radiotherapy plus CTLA-4 blockade in lung cancer (dated by TCRdb to the late 2010s). In terms of the full investigation: Among enrolled patients, approximately 17% had an objective response and 30% to 40% reached disease control.

Study-level results and caveats: TCR clones derived from tumors expanded in peripheral blood after treatment with radiotherapy and ipilimumab. Increased serum interferon-beta after radiation, together with early dynamic changes in blood T cell clones, were reported to be the strongest predictors of response.

The V and J genes are TRBV6-1 and TRBJ1-2, and TRBD1 may be the D gene, going by 5 matching bases. The source was peripheral blood, collected from a patient treated with radiotherapy plus ipilimumab. The TCR originated in a human donor with non-small cell lung cancer whose response to radiotherapy plus ipilimumab could not be evaluated. Some clones in this sample may be carry-over from other donors' samples. The DNA sequence is TGTGCCAGCAAGAGCAGGGAAAACTATGGCTACACCTTC. It translates as CASKSRENYGYTF.